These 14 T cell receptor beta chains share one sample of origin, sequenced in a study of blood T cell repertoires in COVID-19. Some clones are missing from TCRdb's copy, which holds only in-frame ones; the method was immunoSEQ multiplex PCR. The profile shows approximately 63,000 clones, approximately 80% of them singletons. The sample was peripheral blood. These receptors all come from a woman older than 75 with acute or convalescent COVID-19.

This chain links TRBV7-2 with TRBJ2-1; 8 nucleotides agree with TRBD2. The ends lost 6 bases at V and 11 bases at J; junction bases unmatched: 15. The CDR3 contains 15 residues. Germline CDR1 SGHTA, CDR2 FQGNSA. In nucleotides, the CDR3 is TGTGCCAGCAGATCAAACCCTAGCGGGTGGCCCAAGCAGTTCTTC. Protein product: CASRSNPSGWPKQFF.

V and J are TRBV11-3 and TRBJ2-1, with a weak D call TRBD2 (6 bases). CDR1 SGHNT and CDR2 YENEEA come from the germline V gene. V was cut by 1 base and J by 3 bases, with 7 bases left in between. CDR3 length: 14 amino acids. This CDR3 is CASSLVGGYNEQFF. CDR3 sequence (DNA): TGTGCCAGCAGCTTAGTGGGAGGCTACAATGAGCAGTTCTTC.

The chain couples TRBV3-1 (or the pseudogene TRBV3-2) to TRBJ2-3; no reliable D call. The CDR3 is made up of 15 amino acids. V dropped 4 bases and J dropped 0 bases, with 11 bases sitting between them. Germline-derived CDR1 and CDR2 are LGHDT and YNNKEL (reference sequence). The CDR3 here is CASSPRPSSTDTQYF. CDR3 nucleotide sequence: TGTGCCAGCAGCCCGCGGCCCTCTAGCACAGATACGCAGTATTTT.

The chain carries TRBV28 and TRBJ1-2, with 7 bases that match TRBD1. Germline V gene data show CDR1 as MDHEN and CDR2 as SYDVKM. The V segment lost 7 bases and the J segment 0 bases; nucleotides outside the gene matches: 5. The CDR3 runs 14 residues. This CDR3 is CASTLQGANYGYTF. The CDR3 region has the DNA TGTGCCAGCACCCTTCAGGGGGCTAACTATGGCTACACCTTC.

CDR3 region: CASKYPGQGTNEQFF. The DNA of the CDR3 is TGTGCCAGCAAGTACCCGGGACAGGGGACGAATGAGCAGTTCTTC. The chain uses TRBV27 and TRBJ2-1; 10 bases agree with TRBD1. CDR3 length: 15 residues. Per the germline V gene, CDR1 is MNHEY and CDR2 is SMNVEV (reference sequence). V shed 7 bases, J shed 7 bases, and the junction held 10 bases outside the gene matches.

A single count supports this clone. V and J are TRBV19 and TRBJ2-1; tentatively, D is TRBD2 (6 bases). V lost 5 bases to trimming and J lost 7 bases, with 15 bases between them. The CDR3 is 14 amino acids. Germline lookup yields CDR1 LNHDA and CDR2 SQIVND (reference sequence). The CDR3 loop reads CASSLRDSLNEQFF. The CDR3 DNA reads TGTGCCAGTAGTTTACGGGACTCCTTAAATGAGCAGTTCTTC.

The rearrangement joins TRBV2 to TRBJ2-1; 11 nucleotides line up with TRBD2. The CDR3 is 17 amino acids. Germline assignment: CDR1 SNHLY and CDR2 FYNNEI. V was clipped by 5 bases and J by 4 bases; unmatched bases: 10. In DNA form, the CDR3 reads TGTGCCAGCAGTTTTAGCGGGAGGGCCGGTATATACAATGAGCAGTTCTTC. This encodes CASSFSGRAGIYNEQFF.

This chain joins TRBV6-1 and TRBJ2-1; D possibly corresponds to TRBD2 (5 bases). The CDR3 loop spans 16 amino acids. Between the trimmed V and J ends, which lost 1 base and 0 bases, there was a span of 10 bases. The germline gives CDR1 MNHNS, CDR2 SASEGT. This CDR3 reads CASSEVEVRSYNEQFF. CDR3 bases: TGTGCCAGCAGTGAAGTGGAGGTACGCTCCTACAATGAGCAGTTCTTC.

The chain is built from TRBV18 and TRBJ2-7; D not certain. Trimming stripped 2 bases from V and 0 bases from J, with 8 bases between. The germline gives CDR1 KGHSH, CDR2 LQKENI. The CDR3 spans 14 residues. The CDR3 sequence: CASSPLTSSYEQYF. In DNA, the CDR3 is TGTGCCAGCTCACCATTAACGAGCTCCTACGAGCAGTACTTC.

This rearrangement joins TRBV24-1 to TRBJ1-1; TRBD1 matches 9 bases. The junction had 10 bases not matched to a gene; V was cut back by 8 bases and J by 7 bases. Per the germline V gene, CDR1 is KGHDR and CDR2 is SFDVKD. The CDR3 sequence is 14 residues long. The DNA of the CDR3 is TGTGCCACCACTACCTCGGGACAGGGCGGTGAAGCTTTCTTT. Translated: CATTTSGQGGEAFF.

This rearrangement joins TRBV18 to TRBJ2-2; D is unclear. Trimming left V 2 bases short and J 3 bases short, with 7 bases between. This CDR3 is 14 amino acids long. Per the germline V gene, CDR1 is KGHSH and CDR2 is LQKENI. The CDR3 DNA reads TGTGCCAGCTCACCAAACGCAGACACCGGGGAGCTGTTTTTT. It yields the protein CASSPNADTGELFF.

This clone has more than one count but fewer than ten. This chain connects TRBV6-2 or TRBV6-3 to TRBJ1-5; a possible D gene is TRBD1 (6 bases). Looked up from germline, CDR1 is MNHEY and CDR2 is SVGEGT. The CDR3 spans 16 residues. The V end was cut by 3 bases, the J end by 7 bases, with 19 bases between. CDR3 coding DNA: TGTGCCAGCAGTTATCGCCCGACAGGATCAGAACAGCCCCAGCATTTT. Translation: CASSYRPTGSEQPQHF.

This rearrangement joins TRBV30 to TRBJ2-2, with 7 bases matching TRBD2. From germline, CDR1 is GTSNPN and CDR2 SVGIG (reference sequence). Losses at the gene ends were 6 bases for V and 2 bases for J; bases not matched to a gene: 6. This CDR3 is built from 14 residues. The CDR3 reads CACLGGTNTGELFF. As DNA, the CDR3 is TGTGCCTGCCTGGGGGGGACCAACACCGGGGAGCTGTTTTTT. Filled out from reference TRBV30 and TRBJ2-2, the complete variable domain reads SQTIHQWPATLVQPVGSPLSLECTVEGTSNPNLYWYRQAAGRGLQLLFYSVGIGQISSEVPQNLSASRPQDRQFILSSKKLLLSDSGFYLCACLGGTNTGELFFGEGSRLTVL.

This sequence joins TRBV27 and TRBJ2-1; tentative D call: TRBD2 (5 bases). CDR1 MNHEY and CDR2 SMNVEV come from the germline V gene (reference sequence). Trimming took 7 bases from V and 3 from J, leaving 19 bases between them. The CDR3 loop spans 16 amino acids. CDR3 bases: TGTGCCAGCACCCCTACTGGAGCGGAAAACTACAATGAGCAGTTCTTC. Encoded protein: CASTPTGAENYNEQFF.